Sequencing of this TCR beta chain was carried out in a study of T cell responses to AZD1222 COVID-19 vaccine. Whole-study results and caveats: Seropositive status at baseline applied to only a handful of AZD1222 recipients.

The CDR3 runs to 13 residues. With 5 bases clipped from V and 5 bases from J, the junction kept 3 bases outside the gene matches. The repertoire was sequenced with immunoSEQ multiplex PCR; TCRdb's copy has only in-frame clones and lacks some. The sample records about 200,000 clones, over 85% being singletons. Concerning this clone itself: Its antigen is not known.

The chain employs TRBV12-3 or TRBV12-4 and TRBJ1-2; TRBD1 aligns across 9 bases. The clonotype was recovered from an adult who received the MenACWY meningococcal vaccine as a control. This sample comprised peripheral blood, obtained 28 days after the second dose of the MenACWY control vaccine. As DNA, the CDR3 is TGTGCCAGCAGTCCCGACAGGGGGTATGGCTACACCTTC. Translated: CASSPDRGYGYTF.